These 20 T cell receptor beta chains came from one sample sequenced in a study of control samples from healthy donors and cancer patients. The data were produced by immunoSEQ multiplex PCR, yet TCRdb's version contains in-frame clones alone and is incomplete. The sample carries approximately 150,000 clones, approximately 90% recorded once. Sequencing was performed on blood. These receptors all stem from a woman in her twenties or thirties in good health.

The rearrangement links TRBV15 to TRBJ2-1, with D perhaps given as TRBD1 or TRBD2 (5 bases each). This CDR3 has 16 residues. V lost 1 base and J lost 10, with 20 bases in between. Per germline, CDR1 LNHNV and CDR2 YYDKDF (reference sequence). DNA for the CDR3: TGTGCCACCAGCAGAGCTCTGATGGGGCCCGAGGGGGAGCAGTTCTTC. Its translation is CATSRALMGPEGEQFF. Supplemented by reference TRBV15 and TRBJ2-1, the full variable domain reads DAMVIQNPRYQVTQFGKPVTLSCSQTLNHNVMYWYQQKSSQAPKLLFHYYDKDFNNEADTPDNFQSRRPNTSFCFLDIRSPGLGDTAMYLCATSRALMGPEGEQFFGPGTRLTVL.

The CDR3 spells CASTGPRLAKMTGELFF. CDR3 DNA: TGTGCCAGCACCGGACCCAGACTAGCGAAGATGACCGGGGAGCTGTTTTTT. V and J are TRBV6-4 and TRBJ2-2, with 8 bases matching TRBD2. Per the germline V gene, CDR1 is MRHNA and CDR2 is SNTAGT. The trim removed 7 bases at V and 5 bases at J, leaving 15 bases unmatched. The CDR3 contains 17 residues.

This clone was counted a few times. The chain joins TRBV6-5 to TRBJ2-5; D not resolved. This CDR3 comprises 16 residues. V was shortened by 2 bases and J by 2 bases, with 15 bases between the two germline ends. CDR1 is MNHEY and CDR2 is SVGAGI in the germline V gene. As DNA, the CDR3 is TGTGCCAGCAGTTACGCGTTTGTGTCATTTCAAGAGACCCAGTACTTC. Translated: CASSYAFVSFQETQYF.

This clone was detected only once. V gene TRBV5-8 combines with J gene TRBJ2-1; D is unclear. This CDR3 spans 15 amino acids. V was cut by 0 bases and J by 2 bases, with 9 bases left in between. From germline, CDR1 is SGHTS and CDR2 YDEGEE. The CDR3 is CASSLEPLPYNEQFF. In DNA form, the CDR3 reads TGTGCCAGCAGCTTGGAACCGCTACCCTACAATGAGCAGTTCTTC.

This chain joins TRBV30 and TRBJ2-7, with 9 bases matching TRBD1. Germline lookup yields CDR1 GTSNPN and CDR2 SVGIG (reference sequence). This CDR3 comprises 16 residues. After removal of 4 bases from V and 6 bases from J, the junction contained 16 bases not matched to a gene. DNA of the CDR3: TGTGCCTGGAAATGGACAGGGGCCCCTATATTTTCCGAGCAGTACTTC. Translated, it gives CAWKWTGAPIFSEQYF.

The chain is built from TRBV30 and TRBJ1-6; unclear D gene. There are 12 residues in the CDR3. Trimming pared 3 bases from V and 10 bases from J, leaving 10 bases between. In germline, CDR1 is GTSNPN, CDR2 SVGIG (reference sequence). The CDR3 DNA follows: TGTGCCTGGAGCCGGGATGGATCACCCCTCCACTTT. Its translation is CAWSRDGSPLHF. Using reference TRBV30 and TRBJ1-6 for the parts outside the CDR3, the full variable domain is SQTIHQWPATLVQPVGSPLSLECTVEGTSNPNLYWYRQAAGRGLQLLFYSVGIGQISSEVPQNLSASRPQDRQFILSSKKLLLSDSGFYLCAWSRDGSPLHFGNGTRLTVT.

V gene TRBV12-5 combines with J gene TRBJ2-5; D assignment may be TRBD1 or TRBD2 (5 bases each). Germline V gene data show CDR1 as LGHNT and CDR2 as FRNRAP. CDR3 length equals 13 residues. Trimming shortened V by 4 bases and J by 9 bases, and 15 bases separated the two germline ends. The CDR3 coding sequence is TGTGCTAGTGGTTCGGGACCGAGGAGTGCCCAGTACTTC. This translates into CASGSGPRSAQYF.

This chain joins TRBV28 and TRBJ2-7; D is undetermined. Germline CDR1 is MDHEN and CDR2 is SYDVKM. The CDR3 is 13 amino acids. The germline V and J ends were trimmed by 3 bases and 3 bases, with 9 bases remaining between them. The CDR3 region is CASSFYRSYEQYF. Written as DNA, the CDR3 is TGTGCCAGCAGTTTCTATCGGAGCTACGAGCAGTACTTC.

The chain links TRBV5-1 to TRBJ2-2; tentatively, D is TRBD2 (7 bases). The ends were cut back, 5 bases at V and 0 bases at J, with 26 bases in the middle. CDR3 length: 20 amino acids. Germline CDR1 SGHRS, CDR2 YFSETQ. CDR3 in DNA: TGCGCCAGCAGTTCCATCGGGGGGCCCTTTGCGGGGTCGAACACCGGGGAGCTGTTTTTT. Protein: CASSSIGGPFAGSNTGELFF. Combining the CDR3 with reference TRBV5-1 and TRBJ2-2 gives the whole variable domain KAGVTQTPRYLIKTRGQQVTLSCSPISGHRSVSWYQQTPGQGLQFLFEYFSETQRNKGNFPGRFSGRQFSNSRSEMNVSTLELGDSALYLCASSSIGGPFAGSNTGELFFGEGSRLTVL.

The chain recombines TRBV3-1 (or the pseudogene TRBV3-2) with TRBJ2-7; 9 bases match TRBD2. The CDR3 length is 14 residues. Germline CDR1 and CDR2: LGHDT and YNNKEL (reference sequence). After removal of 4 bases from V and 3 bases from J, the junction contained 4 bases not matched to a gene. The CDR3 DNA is TGTGCCAGCAGCCCCGGGACTAGCAACTACGAGCAGTACTTC. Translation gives CASSPGTSNYEQYF.

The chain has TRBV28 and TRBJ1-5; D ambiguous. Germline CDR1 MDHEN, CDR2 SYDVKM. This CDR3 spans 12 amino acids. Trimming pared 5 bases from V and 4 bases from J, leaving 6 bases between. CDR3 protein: CASSEGNQPQHF. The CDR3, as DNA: TGTGCCAGCAGTGAAGGGAATCAGCCCCAGCATTTT.

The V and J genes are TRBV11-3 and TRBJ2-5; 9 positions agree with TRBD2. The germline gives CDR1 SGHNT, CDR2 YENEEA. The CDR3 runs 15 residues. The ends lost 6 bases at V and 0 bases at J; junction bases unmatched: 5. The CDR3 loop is CASSPTSGDQETQYF. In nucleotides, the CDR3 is TGTGCCAGCAGTCCGACTAGCGGAGACCAAGAGACCCAGTACTTC.

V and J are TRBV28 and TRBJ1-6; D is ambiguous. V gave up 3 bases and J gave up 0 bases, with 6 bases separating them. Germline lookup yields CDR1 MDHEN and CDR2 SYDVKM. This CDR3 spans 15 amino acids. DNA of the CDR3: TGTGCCAGCAGTTTGGTAAACTCCTATAATTCACCCCTCCACTTT. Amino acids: CASSLVNSYNSPLHF.

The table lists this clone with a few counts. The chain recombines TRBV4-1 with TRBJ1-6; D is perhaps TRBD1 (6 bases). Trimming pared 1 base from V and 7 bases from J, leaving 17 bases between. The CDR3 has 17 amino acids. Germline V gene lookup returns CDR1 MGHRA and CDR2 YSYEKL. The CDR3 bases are TGCGCCAGCAGCCAAGGTTTACCCAGGGGTGGAAATTCACCCCTCCACTTT. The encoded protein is CASSQGLPRGGNSPLHF.

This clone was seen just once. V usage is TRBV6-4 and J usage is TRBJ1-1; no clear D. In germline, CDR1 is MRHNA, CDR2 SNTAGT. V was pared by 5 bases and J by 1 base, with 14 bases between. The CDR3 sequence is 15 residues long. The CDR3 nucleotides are TGTGCCAGCAGTCTCAGCCTCGTGGGGAACACTGAAGCTTTCTTT. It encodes CASSLSLVGNTEAFF.

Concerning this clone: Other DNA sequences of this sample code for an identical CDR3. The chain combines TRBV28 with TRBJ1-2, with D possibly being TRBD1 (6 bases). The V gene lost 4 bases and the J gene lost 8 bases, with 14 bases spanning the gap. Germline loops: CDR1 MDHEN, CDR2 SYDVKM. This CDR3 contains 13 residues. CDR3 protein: CASSYRGRGGYTF. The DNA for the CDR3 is TGTGCCAGCAGTTATCGGGGGCGGGGGGGCTACACCTTC.

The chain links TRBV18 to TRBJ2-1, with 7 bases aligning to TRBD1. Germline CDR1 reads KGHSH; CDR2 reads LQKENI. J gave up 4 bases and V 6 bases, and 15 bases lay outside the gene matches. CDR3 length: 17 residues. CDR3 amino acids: CASSPTGIGPDYNEQFF. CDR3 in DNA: TGTGCCAGCTCGCCGACAGGGATTGGGCCCGATTACAATGAGCAGTTCTTC.

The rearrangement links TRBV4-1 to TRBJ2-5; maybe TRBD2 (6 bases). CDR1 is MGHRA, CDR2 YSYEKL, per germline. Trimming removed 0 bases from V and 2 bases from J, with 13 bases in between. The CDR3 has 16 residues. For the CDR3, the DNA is TGCGCCAGCAGCCAAGATCCGGCAGGGAGGCAAGAGACCCAGTACTTC. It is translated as CASSQDPAGRQETQYF.

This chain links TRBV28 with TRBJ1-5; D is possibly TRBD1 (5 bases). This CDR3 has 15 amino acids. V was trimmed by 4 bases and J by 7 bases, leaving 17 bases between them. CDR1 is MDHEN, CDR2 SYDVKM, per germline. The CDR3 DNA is TGTGCCAGCAGTTCCTTGCCGGGGGGAGGCCAGCCCCAGCATTTT. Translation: CASSSLPGGGQPQHF.

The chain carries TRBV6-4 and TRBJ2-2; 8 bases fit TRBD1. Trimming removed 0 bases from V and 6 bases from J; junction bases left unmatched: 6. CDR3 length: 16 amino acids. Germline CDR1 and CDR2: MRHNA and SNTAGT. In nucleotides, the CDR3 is TGTGCCAGCAGTGACTCGGGCGGACAGGGCGCCGGGGAGCTGTTTTTT. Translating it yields CASSDSGGQGAGELFF.